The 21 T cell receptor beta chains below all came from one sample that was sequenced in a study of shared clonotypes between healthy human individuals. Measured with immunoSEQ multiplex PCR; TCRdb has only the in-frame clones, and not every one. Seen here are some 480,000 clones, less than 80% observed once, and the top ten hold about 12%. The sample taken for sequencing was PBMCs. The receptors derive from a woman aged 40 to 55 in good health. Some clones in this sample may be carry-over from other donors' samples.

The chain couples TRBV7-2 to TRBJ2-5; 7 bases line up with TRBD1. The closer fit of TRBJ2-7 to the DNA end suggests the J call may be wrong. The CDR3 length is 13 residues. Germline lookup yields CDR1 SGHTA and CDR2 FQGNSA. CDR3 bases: TGTGCCAGCAGCTCCCGGACAGGCTACGAGCAGTACTTC. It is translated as CASSSRTGYEQYF.

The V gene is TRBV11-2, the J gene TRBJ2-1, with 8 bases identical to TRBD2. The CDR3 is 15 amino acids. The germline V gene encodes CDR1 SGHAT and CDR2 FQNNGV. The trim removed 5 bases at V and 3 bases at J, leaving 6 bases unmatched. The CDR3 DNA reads TGTGCCAGCAGCCTCAGCGGGAGTGGCTACAATGAGCAGTTCTTC. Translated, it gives CASSLSGSGYNEQFF. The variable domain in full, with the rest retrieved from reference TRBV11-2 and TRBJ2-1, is EAGVAQSPRYKIIEKRQSVAFWCNPISGHATLYWYQQILGQGPKLLIQFQNNGVVDDSQLPKDRFSAERLKGVDSTLKIQPAKLEDSAVYLCASSLSGSGYNEQFFGPGTRLTVL.

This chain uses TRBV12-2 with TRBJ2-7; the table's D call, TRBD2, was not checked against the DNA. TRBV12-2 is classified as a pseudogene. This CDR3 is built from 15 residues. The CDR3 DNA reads TGTGCAAGTCGCTCCTTCTCGAGCGGGAACTACGAGCAGTACTTC. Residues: CASRSFSSGNYEQYF.

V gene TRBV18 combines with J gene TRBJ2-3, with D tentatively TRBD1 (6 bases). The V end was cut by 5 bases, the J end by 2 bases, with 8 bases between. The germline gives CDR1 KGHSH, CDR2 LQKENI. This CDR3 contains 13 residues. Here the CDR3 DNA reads TGTGCCAGCTCAAGGGACACCACAGATACGCAGTATTTT. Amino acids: CASSRDTTDTQYF.

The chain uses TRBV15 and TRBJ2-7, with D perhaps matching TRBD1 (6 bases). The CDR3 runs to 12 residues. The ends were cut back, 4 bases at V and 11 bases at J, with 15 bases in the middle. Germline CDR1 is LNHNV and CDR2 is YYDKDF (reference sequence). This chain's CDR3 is CATSKTDSVKYF. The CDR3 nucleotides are TGTGCCACCAGCAAAACGGACAGTGTGAAGTACTTC.

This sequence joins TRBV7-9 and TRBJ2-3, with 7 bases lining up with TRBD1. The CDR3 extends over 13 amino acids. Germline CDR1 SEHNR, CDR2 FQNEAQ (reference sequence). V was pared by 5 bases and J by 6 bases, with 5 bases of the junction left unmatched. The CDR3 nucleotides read TGTGCCAGCAGCACAGGGGTTTCGGATACGCAGTATTTT. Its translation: CASSTGVSDTQYF. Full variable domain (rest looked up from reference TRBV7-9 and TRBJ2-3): DTGVSQNPRHKITKRGQNVTFRCDPISEHNRLYWYRQTLGQGPEFLTYFQNEAQLEKSRLLSDRFSAERPKGSFSTLEIQRTEQGDSAMYLCASSTGVSDTQYFGPGTRLTVL.

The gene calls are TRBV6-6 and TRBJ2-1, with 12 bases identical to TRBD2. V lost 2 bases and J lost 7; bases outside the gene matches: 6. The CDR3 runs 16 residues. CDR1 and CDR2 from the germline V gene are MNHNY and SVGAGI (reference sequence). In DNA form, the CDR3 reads TGTGCCAGCAGTTACGTAAGACTAGCGGGAGCAAATGAGCAGTTCTTC. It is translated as CASSYVRLAGANEQFF.

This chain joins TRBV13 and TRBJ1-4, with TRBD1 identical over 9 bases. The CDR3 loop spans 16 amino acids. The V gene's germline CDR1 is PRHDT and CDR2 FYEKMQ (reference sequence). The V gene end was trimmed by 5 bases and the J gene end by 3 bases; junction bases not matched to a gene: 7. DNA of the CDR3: TGTGCCAGCAGCAGCAGGGACAGGGCACCTAATGAAAAACTGTTTTTT. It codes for CASSSRDRAPNEKLFF.

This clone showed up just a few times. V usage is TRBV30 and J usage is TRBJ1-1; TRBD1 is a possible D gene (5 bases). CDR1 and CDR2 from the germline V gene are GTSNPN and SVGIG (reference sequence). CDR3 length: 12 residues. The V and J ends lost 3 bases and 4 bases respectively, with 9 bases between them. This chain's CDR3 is CAWSLGTTEAFF. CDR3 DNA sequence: TGTGCCTGGAGCTTAGGGACCACTGAAGCTTTCTTT.

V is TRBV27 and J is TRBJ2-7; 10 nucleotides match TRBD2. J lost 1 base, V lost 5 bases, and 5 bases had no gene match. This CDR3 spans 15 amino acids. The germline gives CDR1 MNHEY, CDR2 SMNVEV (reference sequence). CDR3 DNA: TGTGCCAGCAGTCTAGCGGGAGTTAGTTCCTACGAGCAGTACTTC. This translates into CASSLAGVSSYEQYF.

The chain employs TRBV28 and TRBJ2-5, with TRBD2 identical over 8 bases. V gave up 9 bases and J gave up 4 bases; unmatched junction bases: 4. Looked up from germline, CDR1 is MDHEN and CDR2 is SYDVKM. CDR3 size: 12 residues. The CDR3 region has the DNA TGTGCCAGTCGGGAGGGAAGAGAGACCCAGTACTTC. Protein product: CASREGRETQYF.

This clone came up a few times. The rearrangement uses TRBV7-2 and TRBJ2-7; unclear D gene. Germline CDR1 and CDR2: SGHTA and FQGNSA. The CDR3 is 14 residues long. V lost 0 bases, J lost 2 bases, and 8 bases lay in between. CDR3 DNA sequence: TGTGCCAGCAGCTTAGCAGCCAGGACCTACGAGCAGTACTTC. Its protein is CASSLAARTYEQYF.

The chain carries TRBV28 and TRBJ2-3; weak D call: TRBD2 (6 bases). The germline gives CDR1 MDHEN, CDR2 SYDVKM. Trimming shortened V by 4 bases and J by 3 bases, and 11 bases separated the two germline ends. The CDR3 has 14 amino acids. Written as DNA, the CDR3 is TGTGCCAGCAGTTCCGGGAGCGCGACAGATACGCAGTATTTT. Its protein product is CASSSGSATDTQYF.

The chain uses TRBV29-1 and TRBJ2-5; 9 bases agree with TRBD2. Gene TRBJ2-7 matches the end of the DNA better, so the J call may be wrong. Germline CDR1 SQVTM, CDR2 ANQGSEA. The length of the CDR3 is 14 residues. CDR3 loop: CSVLASGIPYEQYF. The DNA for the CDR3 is TGCAGCGTACTGGCTAGCGGGATCCCCTACGAGCAGTACTTC.

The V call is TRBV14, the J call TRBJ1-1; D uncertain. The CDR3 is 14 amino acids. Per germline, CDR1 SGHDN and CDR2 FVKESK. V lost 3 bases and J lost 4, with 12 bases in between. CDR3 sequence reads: CASSQQPPPTEAFF. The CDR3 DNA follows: TGTGCCAGCAGCCAGCAGCCTCCACCCACTGAAGCTTTCTTT.

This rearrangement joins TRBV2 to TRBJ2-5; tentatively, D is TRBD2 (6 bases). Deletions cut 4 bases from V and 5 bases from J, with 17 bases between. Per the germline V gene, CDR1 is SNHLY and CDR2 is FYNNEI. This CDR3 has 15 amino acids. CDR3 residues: CASSVGTQVSETQYF. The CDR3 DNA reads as TGTGCCAGCAGTGTAGGGACTCAAGTCTCCGAGACCCAGTACTTC.

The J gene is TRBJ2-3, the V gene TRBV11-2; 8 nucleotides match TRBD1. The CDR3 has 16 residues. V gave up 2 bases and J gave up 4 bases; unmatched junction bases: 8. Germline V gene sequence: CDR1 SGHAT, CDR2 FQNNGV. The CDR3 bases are TGTGCCAGCAGCTTAAGGGCAGGGGGCCTAGCAGATACGCAGTATTTT. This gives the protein CASSLRAGGLADTQYF.

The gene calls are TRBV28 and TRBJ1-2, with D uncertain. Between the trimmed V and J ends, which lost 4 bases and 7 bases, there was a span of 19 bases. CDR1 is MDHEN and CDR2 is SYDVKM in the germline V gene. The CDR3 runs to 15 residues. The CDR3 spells CASSSRTPGVSGYTF. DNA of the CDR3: TGTGCCAGCAGTTCCAGGACCCCTGGGGTGAGTGGCTACACCTTC.

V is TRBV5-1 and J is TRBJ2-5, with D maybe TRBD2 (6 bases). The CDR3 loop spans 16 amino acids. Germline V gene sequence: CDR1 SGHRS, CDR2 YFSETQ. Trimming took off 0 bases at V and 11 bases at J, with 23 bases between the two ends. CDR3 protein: CASSLVAGSTMGEQYF. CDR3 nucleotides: TGCGCCAGCAGCTTGGTGGCGGGATCTACTATGGGGGAGCAGTACTTC.

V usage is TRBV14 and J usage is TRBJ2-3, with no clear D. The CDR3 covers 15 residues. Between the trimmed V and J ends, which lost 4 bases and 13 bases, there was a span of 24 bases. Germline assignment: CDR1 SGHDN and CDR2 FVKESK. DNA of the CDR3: TGTGCCAGCAGCCCCTTGGGAACCCTAAACCGAAGGGAGTATTTT. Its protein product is CASSPLGTLNRREYF.

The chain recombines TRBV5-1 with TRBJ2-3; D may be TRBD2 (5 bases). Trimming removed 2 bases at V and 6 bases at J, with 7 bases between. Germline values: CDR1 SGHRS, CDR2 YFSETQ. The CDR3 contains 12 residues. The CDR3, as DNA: TGCGCCAGCAGCTTAAGAGGGGATACGCAGTATTTT. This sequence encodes CASSLRGDTQYF.